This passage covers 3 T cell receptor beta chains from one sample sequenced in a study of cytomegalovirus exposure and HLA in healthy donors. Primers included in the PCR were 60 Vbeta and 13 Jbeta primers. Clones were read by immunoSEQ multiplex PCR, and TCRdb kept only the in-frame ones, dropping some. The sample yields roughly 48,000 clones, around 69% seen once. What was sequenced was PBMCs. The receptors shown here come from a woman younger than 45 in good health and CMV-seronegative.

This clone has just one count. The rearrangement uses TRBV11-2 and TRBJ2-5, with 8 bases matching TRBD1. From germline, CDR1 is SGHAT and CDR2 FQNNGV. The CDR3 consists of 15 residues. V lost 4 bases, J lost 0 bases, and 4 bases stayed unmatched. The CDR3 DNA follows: TGTGCCAGCAGCTCCGGGACAGGTGACCAAGAGACCCAGTACTTC. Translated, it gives CASSSGTGDQETQYF.

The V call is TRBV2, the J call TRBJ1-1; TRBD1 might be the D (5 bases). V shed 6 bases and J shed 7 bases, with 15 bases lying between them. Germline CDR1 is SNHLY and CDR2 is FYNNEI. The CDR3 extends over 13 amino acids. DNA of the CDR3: TGTGCCAGCAGGGAATTGTCCCAGGGTGAAGCTTTCTTT. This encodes CASRELSQGEAFF.

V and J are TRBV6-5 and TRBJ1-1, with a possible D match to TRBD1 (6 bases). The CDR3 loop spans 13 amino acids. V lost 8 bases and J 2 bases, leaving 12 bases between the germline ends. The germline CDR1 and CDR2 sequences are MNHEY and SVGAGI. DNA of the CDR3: TGTGCCAGCTGGCGTGGGGGCAACACTGAAGCTTTCTTT. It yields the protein CASWRGGNTEAFF.